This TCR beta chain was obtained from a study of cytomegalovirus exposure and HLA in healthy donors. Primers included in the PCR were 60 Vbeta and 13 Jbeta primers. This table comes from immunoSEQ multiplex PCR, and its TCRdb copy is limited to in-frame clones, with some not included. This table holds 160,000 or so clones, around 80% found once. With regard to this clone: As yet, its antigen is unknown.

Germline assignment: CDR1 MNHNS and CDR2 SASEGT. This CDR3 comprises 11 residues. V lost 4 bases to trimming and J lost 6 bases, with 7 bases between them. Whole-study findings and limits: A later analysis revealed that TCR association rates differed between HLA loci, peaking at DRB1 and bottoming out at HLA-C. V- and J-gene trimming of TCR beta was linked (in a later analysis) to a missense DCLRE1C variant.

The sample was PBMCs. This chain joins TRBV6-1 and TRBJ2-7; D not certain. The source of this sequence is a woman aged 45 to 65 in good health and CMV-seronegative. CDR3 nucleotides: TGTGCCAGCAGTGTGACAAGCGAGCAGTACTTC. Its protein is CASSVTSEQYF.